The source of this T cell receptor beta chain is a study of T cell changes during pregnancy in multiple sclerosis. Only in-frame clones appear in the TCRdb table, and some are missing; sequencing was by immunoSEQ multiplex PCR. The sample carries 45,000 to 55,000 clones, around 93% recorded once. Germline V lookup: CDR1 SGDLS, CDR2 YYNGEE. V was pared by 4 bases and J by 2 bases, with 10 bases between. The CDR3 runs to 13 residues. This chain links TRBV9 with TRBJ2-7; no firm D call. The source material was peripheral blood, sampled after pregnancy. This sequence originates from a female donor with multiple sclerosis, enrolled in a pregnancy study. The CDR3 sequence is CASSPRGAYEQYF. The CDR3 nucleotides read TGTGCCAGCAGCCCCCGAGGAGCCTACGAGCAGTACTTC.